The present T cell receptor beta chain was sequenced within a study of cytomegalovirus exposure and HLA in healthy donors. The CDR3 is 17 amino acids. In germline, CDR1 is SGHTA, CDR2 FQGTGA. The V and J ends lost 3 bases and 3 bases, in that order; junction bases with no gene match: 5. Researchers ran the PCR with 60 Vbeta and 13 Jbeta primers. Sequenced by immunoSEQ multiplex PCR; TCRdb stores in-frame clones only, minus some. The sample yields 110,000 to 150,000 clones, more than 60% seen once. Broader study findings: The majority of CMV-associated TCR beta chains were reported as apparently HLA-restricted in a later analysis.

A remark on this clone: Antigen unknown.

This sequence joins TRBV7-3 and TRBJ2-5, with 15 bases aligning to TRBD2. The receptor was isolated from a female donor in good health and CMV-seronegative. The source material was PBMCs. CDR3 region: CASSLGLAGGDKETQYF. CDR3 sequence (DNA): TGTGCCAGCAGCTTGGGACTAGCGGGGGGAGATAAAGAGACCCAGTACTTC.